This T cell receptor beta chain appears in the sequencing data of a study of cytomegalovirus exposure and HLA in healthy donors. A multiplex PCR was run with 60 Vbeta primers and 13 Jbeta primers. Sequencing used immunoSEQ multiplex PCR; TCRdb keeps in-frame clones, though not all of them. The profile covers 120,000 to 150,000 clones, with 78% appearing a single time and less than 3.5% taken by the ten largest. The sequenced sample was PBMCs. The receptor comes from a male donor in good health and CMV-seronegative.

CDR3 residues: CASSQDSEGRGVSIQYF. The CDR3 DNA is TGTGCCAGCAGCCAAGATTCGGAGGGGCGGGGAGTAAGCATTCAGTACTTC. The chain is built from TRBV4-2 and TRBJ2-4; maybe TRBD2 (6 bases). The germline CDR1 and CDR2 sequences are LGHNA and YNFKEQ. The CDR3 loop spans 17 amino acids. The germline V and J ends were trimmed by 0 bases and 9 bases, with 21 bases remaining between them.